A single sample gave rise to the 26 T cell receptor beta chains below, sequenced in a study of blood T cell repertoires in COVID-19. Sequenced by immunoSEQ multiplex PCR; TCRdb stores in-frame clones only, minus some. The table shows tens of thousands of clones, with approximately 89% occurring only once. Material for sequencing was peripheral blood. These TCRs come from a man between 60 and 75 years old with active COVID-19.

The chain couples TRBV7-2 to TRBJ2-2; 10 nucleotides align to TRBD2. The V gene end was trimmed by 2 bases and the J gene end by 8 bases; junction bases not matched to a gene: 5. Germline V gene sequence: CDR1 SGHTA, CDR2 FQGNSA. The CDR3 is made up of 15 amino acids. CDR3 nucleotide sequence: TGTGCCAGCAGCTTACGGGCTAGCGGGAGTGGGGAGCTGTTTTTT. It codes for CASSLRASGSGELFF.

A single count supports this clone. The chain has TRBV2 and TRBJ2-3; possible D gene TRBD1, 6 bases. This CDR3 has 15 residues. The V gene lost 6 bases and the J gene lost 2 bases, with 15 bases spanning the gap. Germline assignment: CDR1 SNHLY and CDR2 FYNNEI. The CDR3, as DNA: TGTGCCAGCAGACTAGACCGGGACAACACAGATACGCAGTATTTT. This sequence encodes CASRLDRDNTDTQYF. Drawing the rest from reference TRBV2 and TRBJ2-3, the complete variable domain is EPEVTQTPSHQVTQMGQEVILRCVPISNHLYFYWYRQILGQKVEFLVSFYNNEISEKSEIFDDQFSVERPDGSNFTLKIRSTKLEDSAMYFCASRLDRDNTDTQYFGPGTRLTVL.

V usage is TRBV7-3 and J usage is TRBJ2-1; 14 nucleotides match TRBD2. The CDR3 totals 16 residues. CDR1 is SGHTA, CDR2 FQGTGA, per germline. V lost 5 bases, J lost 10 bases, and 10 bases stayed unmatched. The CDR3 region is CASSPAGLAGAGEQFF. In DNA, the CDR3 is TGTGCCAGCAGCCCGGCGGGACTAGCGGGAGCGGGGGAGCAGTTCTTC.

This chain uses TRBV9 with TRBJ2-7, with a possible D match to TRBD1 (5 bases). The CDR3 is 15 residues long. CDR1 is SGDLS, CDR2 YYNGEE, per germline. Trimming took 0 bases from V and 3 from J, leaving 13 bases between them. The CDR3 DNA reads as TGTGCCAGCAGCGTAGGGGGCGACAGCGTCTACGAGCAGTACTTC. Its protein product is CASSVGGDSVYEQYF.

This chain joins TRBV7-2 and TRBJ1-5; 8 nucleotides align to TRBD1. CDR3 length: 14 amino acids. The germline V gene encodes CDR1 SGHTA and CDR2 FQGNSA. Unmatched junction bases numbered 3, after V lost 3 bases and J lost 5 bases. The CDR3, as DNA: TGTGCCAGCAGCTTGCCAGGGGGCCATCAGCCCCAGCATTTT. Translation gives CASSLPGGHQPQHF. The complete variable domain, with remaining parts taken from reference TRBV7-2 and TRBJ1-5, reads GAGVSQSPSNKVTEKGKDVELRCDPISGHTALYWYRQSLGQGLEFLIYFQGNSAPDKSGLPSDRFSAERTGGSVSTLTIQRTQQEDSAVYLCASSLPGGHQPQHFGDGTRLSIL.

This clone was detected only once. The rearrangement links TRBV6-6 to TRBJ1-5; tentative D call: TRBD1 (6 bases). Trimming took 4 bases from V and 9 from J, leaving 19 bases between them. CDR3 length: 15 residues. Germline V lookup: CDR1 MNHNY, CDR2 SVGAGI (reference sequence). The CDR3 sequence: CASSSQAGVSRPQHF. In DNA, the CDR3 is TGTGCCAGCAGTTCCCAGGCAGGGGTCTCCCGGCCCCAGCATTTT.

This rearrangement joins TRBV19 to TRBJ2-7; D is unclear. V lost 5 bases and J 3 bases, leaving 5 bases between the germline ends. The CDR3 is made up of 11 amino acids. Germline V CDR1 and CDR2: LNHDA, SQIVND (reference sequence). Written as DNA, the CDR3 is TGTGCCAGTAGTCCGGGCTACGAGCAGTACTTC. This gives the protein CASSPGYEQYF.

The rearrangement uses TRBV6-5 and TRBJ1-2; 8 nucleotides agree with TRBD1. Germline CDR1 MNHEY, CDR2 SVGAGI. The CDR3 is 15 residues long. J lost 2 bases, V lost 5 bases, and 7 bases had no gene match. The DNA for the CDR3 is TGTGCCAGCAGTCCCGGGACAGGACTGAACTATGGCTACACCTTC. Encoded protein: CASSPGTGLNYGYTF.

The chain joins TRBV2 to TRBJ2-3; D gene ambiguous. V shed 6 bases and J shed 0 bases, with 7 bases lying between them. The CDR3 covers 13 residues. Germline V CDR1 and CDR2: SNHLY, FYNNEI. CDR3 in DNA: TGTGCCAGCAGAGAATCTAGCACAGATACGCAGTATTTT. Its protein product is CASRESSTDTQYF.

The V call is TRBV6-2 or TRBV6-3, the J call TRBJ2-1; 8 bases agree with TRBD2. V shed 6 bases, J shed 5 bases, and the junction held 9 bases outside the gene matches. This CDR3 comprises 15 residues. The V gene's germline CDR1 is MNHEY and CDR2 SVGEGT. For the CDR3, the DNA is TGTGCCAGCAGCCGAAGAGCGGGAGCCCACAATGAGCAGTTCTTC. Amino acids: CASSRRAGAHNEQFF.

The chain has TRBV2 and TRBJ2-1, with 11 nucleotides matching TRBD2. This CDR3 is built from 16 residues. Trimming at V came to 7 bases and at J to 7 bases, leaving 12 bases not matched to a gene. The germline V gene has CDR1 SNHLY and CDR2 FYNNEI. The CDR3 sequence: CASKTSGSVNRNEQFF. The CDR3 coding sequence is TGTGCCAGCAAAACTAGCGGGAGCGTGAATAGGAATGAGCAGTTCTTC.

This clone has a handful of counts. The chain is built from TRBV14 and TRBJ2-2; no definite D call. CDR3 size: 17 residues. Trimming cost V 3 bases and J 1 base, with 15 bases left between them. Germline loops: CDR1 SGHDN, CDR2 FVKESK. Here the CDR3 reads CASSHANTNQNTGELFF. For the CDR3, the DNA is TGTGCCAGCAGCCACGCAAACACAAATCAGAACACCGGGGAGCTGTTTTTT.

The chain combines TRBV5-1 with TRBJ2-1, with D possibly matching TRBD2 (5 bases). The germline V and J ends were trimmed by 0 bases and 6 bases, with 13 bases remaining between them. The CDR3 consists of 15 residues. Germline-derived CDR1 and CDR2 are SGHRS and YFSETQ. CDR3 in amino acids: CASSLEVEGSNEQFF. The CDR3 DNA reads TGCGCCAGCAGCTTGGAGGTTGAAGGGAGCAATGAGCAGTTCTTC.

J is TRBJ2-3 and V is TRBV28; 9 bases align to TRBD2. This CDR3 has 17 amino acids. The germline gives CDR1 MDHEN, CDR2 SYDVKM. V shed 1 base, J shed 2 bases, and the junction held 7 bases outside the gene matches. The DNA of the CDR3 is TGTGCCAGCAGTTTATCGGGTAGCGGGAGATCCACAGATACGCAGTATTTT. It codes for CASSLSGSGRSTDTQYF.

J is TRBJ1-1 and V is TRBV5-4, with D maybe TRBD1 (6 bases). The V end was cut by 5 bases, the J end by 6 bases, with 17 bases between. The CDR3 extends over 14 amino acids. The germline gives CDR1 SGHNT, CDR2 YYREEE (reference sequence). CDR3 sequence reads: CASSSRGGSPEAFF. The CDR3 nucleotides read TGTGCCAGCAGTTCGAGGGGGGGAAGTCCTGAAGCTTTCTTT.

The table lists this clone with a count of one. The genes are TRBV11-2 and TRBJ2-4; 8 nucleotides align to TRBD1. V shed 3 bases and J 9 bases; nucleotides not matched to a gene: 7. The CDR3 is 14 amino acids. The V gene's germline CDR1 is SGHAT and CDR2 FQNNGV. The CDR3 protein is CASSFPGGEGIQYF. DNA for the CDR3: TGTGCCAGCAGCTTCCCAGGGGGCGAGGGCATTCAGTACTTC.

This clone was detected only once. The chain combines TRBV7-3 with TRBJ2-2, with 7 bases lining up with TRBD1. V gave up 5 bases and J gave up 5 bases; unmatched junction bases: 2. CDR1 SGHTA and CDR2 FQGTGA come from the germline V gene. The CDR3 spans 13 residues. CDR3 coding DNA: TGTGCCAGCAGCACACAGGGGACCGGGGAGCTGTTTTTT. Its protein is CASSTQGTGELFF.

J is TRBJ1-1 and V is TRBV5-6; D is uncertain. This CDR3 contains 13 residues. Germline assignment: CDR1 SGHDT and CDR2 YYEEEE. The ends were cut back, 2 bases at V and 7 bases at J, with 12 bases in the middle. CDR3 region: CASSFGGIGEAFF. CDR3 DNA sequence: TGTGCCAGCAGCTTCGGAGGGATTGGTGAAGCTTTCTTT. Looking up the rest from reference TRBV5-6 and TRBJ1-1 gives the full variable domain: DAGVTQSPTHLIKTRGQQVTLRCSPKSGHDTVSWYQQALGQGPQFIFQYYEEEERQRGNFPDRFSGHQFPNYSSELNVNALLLGDSALYLCASSFGGIGEAFFGQGTRLTVV.

This clone has only one observation. The genes are TRBV19 and TRBJ2-1; D is perhaps TRBD1 (6 bases). This CDR3 comprises 13 residues. Germline V gives CDR1 LNHDA, CDR2 SQIVND (reference sequence). Trimming cost V 4 bases and J 7 bases, with 11 bases left between them. CDR3 sequence (DNA): TGTGCCAGTAGTACCGGACAGCTGAATGAGCAGTTCTTC. Encoded protein: CASSTGQLNEQFF.

The chain uses TRBV9 and TRBJ2-1, with TRBD1 matching 9 bases. Looked up from germline, CDR1 is SGDLS and CDR2 is YYNGEE. The trim removed 4 bases at V and 7 bases at J, leaving 6 bases unmatched. The CDR3 sequence is 14 residues long. The CDR3 DNA reads as TGTGCCAGCAGCCTTAGGACAGGGGTAAATGAGCAGTTCTTC. Amino acids: CASSLRTGVNEQFF.

The chain links TRBV15 to TRBJ1-5, with unresolved D. The CDR3 has 12 amino acids. From germline, CDR1 is LNHNV and CDR2 YYDKDF (reference sequence). Trimming shortened V by 2 bases and J by 7 bases, and 6 bases separated the two germline ends. The CDR3 region is CATSRTNQPQHF. DNA for the CDR3: TGTGCCACCAGCAGAACTAACCAGCCCCAGCATTTT.

V gene TRBV6-6 combines with J gene TRBJ2-2; D is unresolved. The V gene lost 7 bases and the J gene lost 6 bases, with 9 bases spanning the gap. The CDR3 contains 12 residues. The germline gives CDR1 MNHNY, CDR2 SVGAGI (reference sequence). The CDR3 loop is CASTSPAGELFF. CDR3 coding DNA: TGTGCCAGCACTTCCCCCGCCGGGGAGCTGTTTTTT.

The chain recombines TRBV28 with TRBJ2-7, with 12 nucleotides matching TRBD2. In germline, CDR1 is MDHEN, CDR2 SYDVKM. V shed 5 bases and J 7 bases; nucleotides not matched to a gene: 0. The CDR3 contains 12 residues. CDR3 nucleotide sequence: TGTGCCAGCAGTGGACTAGCGGGAGAGCAGTACTTC. Encoded protein: CASSGLAGEQYF.

The chain is built from TRBV10-3 and TRBJ1-2; a weak D match, TRBD1 (5 bases). Germline CDR1 reads ENHRY; CDR2 reads SYGVKD. The CDR3 sequence is 14 residues long. Trimming cost V 7 bases and J 2 bases, with 14 bases left between them. CDR3 in DNA: TGTGCCATCAAAAGGACAACAGGAAACTATGGCTACACCTTC. Its protein is CAIKRTTGNYGYTF.

This clone was recorded only once. The CDR3 loop is CASSLVVGLAGGRGNEQFF. DNA of the CDR3: TGTGCCAGCAGCTTGGTTGTGGGACTAGCGGGAGGGCGGGGCAATGAGCAGTTCTTC. The rearrangement uses TRBV5-6 and TRBJ2-1, with TRBD2 identical over 16 bases. The V and J ends lost 0 bases and 6 bases, in that order; junction bases with no gene match: 9. The CDR3 consists of 19 residues. Germline assignment: CDR1 SGHDT and CDR2 YYEEEE.

The J gene is TRBJ1-1, the V gene TRBV27, with 8 nucleotides matching TRBD1. The CDR3 contains 16 residues. Germline loops: CDR1 MNHEY, CDR2 SMNVEV (reference sequence). Unmatched junction bases numbered 8, after V lost 0 bases and J lost 5 bases. The CDR3 reads CASSLSSGTGRTEAFF. The CDR3 DNA follows: TGTGCCAGCAGTTTATCGAGCGGGACAGGTCGAACTGAAGCTTTCTTT.